Below are 23 T cell receptor beta chains sequenced from a single sample in a study of OX40 agonist ivuxolimab in advanced cancers. The data were produced by immunoSEQ multiplex PCR, yet TCRdb's version contains in-frame clones alone and is incomplete. The profile shows more than 85,000 clones, 90% of them singletons. The starting material was CD4+ or CD8+ T cells sorted from blood, obtained in a trial of the OX40 agonist ivuxolimab. The receptors originated from an adult with an advanced solid tumor such as melanoma, head and neck, liver or kidney cancer.

This clone was found once. The chain joins TRBV15 to TRBJ2-3; a weak D match, TRBD2 (6 bases). The CDR3 sequence is 14 residues long. Looked up from germline, CDR1 is LNHNV and CDR2 is YYDKDF (reference sequence). Trimming left V 0 bases short and J 9 bases short, with 13 bases between. The CDR3 DNA reads TGTGCCACCAGCAGAGATGGCGGGACGGGGACGCAGTATTTT. As protein: CATSRDGGTGTQYF.

This clone occurred a few times. The chain links TRBV5-1 to TRBJ1-3, with TRBD1 matching over 8 bases. Germline CDR1 is SGHRS and CDR2 is YFSETQ. V was pared by 4 bases and J by 4 bases, with 7 bases of the junction left unmatched. This CDR3 is 15 amino acids long. The DNA of the CDR3 is TGCGCCAGCAGCATATGGACAGGGAGGGGAAACACCATATATTTT. It encodes CASSIWTGRGNTIYF.

The CDR3 DNA sequence: TGTGCCTGGAGTAACGGAAACACCATATATTTT. Amino acid sequence: CAWSNGNTIYF. The rearrangement joins TRBV30 to TRBJ1-3, with D unresolved. The CDR3 is made up of 11 amino acids. The ends were cut back, 2 bases at V and 4 bases at J, with 3 bases in the middle. Germline V gene lookup returns CDR1 GTSNPN and CDR2 SVGIG (reference sequence).

This clone was seen a single time. CDR3 in DNA: TGTGCCAGCAGCCCACCGGGACAGGGGTTTCACTATGGCTACACCTTC. Translation: CASSPPGQGFHYGYTF. The gene calls are TRBV7-2 and TRBJ1-2, with 10 bases matching TRBD1. Unmatched junction bases numbered 9, after V lost 5 bases and J lost 3 bases. From germline, CDR1 is SGHTA and CDR2 FQGNSA. The CDR3 is made up of 16 amino acids.

This sequence joins TRBV11-3 and TRBJ2-7, with D hard to call. V lost 1 base to trimming and J lost 5 bases, with 9 bases between them. The CDR3 spans 13 residues. Germline V gives CDR1 SGHNT, CDR2 YENEEA. For the CDR3, the DNA is TGTGCCAGCAGCTTAGTTTCCAGGAACGAGCAGTACTTC. Translated, it gives CASSLVSRNEQYF.

The chain uses TRBV11-2 and TRBJ2-7, with D uncertain. This CDR3 is 14 amino acids long. Deletions cut 1 base from V and 6 bases from J, with 13 bases between. CDR1 is SGHAT and CDR2 is FQNNGV in the germline V gene. The CDR3 coding sequence is TGTGCCAGCAGCTTAGCAGTCTGGCCCCGCGAGCAGTACTTC. It is translated as CASSLAVWPREQYF.

This clone was seen a handful of times. J is TRBJ2-7 and V is TRBV5-4; 9 bases match TRBD1. CDR1 is SGHNT and CDR2 is YYREEE in the germline V gene (reference sequence). After removal of 0 bases from V and 6 bases from J, the junction contained 4 bases not matched to a gene. This CDR3 has 14 amino acids. CDR3 DNA sequence: TGTGCCAGCAGCTTGGACAGGGGGCGCAGCGAGCAGTACTTC. This gives the protein CASSLDRGRSEQYF.

The V call is TRBV11-3, the J call TRBJ2-7, with D hard to call. The ends were cut back, 5 bases at V and 2 bases at J, with 16 bases in the middle. This CDR3 has 15 amino acids. Germline V gene lookup returns CDR1 SGHNT and CDR2 YENEEA. CDR3 nucleotide sequence: TGTGCCAGCAGCACCCCCGAGGCGCCCCCCTACGAGCAGTACTTC. Amino acid sequence: CASSTPEAPPYEQYF.

The chain uses TRBV6-1 and TRBJ2-7, with 9 bases aligning to TRBD1. From germline, CDR1 is MNHNS and CDR2 SASEGT. The J segment lost 6 bases and the V segment lost 2 bases, leaving 11 bases of the junction unmatched. The CDR3 spans 16 residues. This CDR3 reads CASSERQQGARGEQYF. The CDR3 DNA reads as TGTGCCAGCAGTGAACGTCAACAGGGGGCGCGGGGCGAGCAGTACTTC.

The V gene is TRBV11-2, the J gene TRBJ2-1; 8 bases agree with TRBD2. Trimming cost V 8 bases and J 6 bases; bases outside gene matches: 9. Germline V gene sequence: CDR1 SGHAT, CDR2 FQNNGV. The CDR3 has 14 amino acids. DNA for the CDR3: TGTGCCAGCGCGAGGACTAGCAGGAGCAATGAGCAGTTCTTC. Its protein product is CASARTSRSNEQFF.

J is TRBJ2-5 and V is TRBV15; 9 nucleotides agree with TRBD2. CDR3 size: 17 residues. Germline values: CDR1 LNHNV, CDR2 YYDKDF (reference sequence). V was pared by 2 bases and J by 1 base, with 8 bases of the junction left unmatched. Here the CDR3 reads CATSRTRLAELQETQYF. The CDR3 DNA follows: TGTGCCACCAGCAGAACCCGACTAGCGGAGCTCCAAGAGACCCAGTACTTC.

This rearrangement joins TRBV18 to TRBJ1-2, with 7 bases aligning to TRBD1. The length of the CDR3 is 16 residues. In germline, CDR1 is KGHSH, CDR2 LQKENI. V lost 2 bases to trimming and J lost 2 bases; unmatched junction nucleotides: 8. CDR3 protein: CASSPDRVRQNYGYTF. In DNA form, the CDR3 reads TGTGCCAGCTCACCAGACAGGGTTCGGCAGAACTATGGCTACACCTTC.

The genes are TRBV5-4 and TRBJ1-2; 10 bases align to TRBD1. Germline CDR1 is SGHNT and CDR2 is YYREEE (reference sequence). V was clipped by 4 bases and J by 3 bases; unmatched bases: 3. The CDR3 consists of 14 residues. The CDR3 nucleotides are TGTGCCAGCAGCACCGGGACAGGGGACTATGGCTACACCTTC. This sequence encodes CASSTGTGDYGYTF. The entire variable domain, with the rest obtained from reference TRBV5-4 and TRBJ1-2, is as follows: ETGVTQSPTHLIKTRGQQVTLRCSSQSGHNTVSWYQQALGQGPQFIFQYYREEENGRGNFPPRFSGLQFPNYSSELNVNALELDDSALYLCASSTGTGDYGYTFGSGTRLTVV.

This sequence joins TRBV6-6 and TRBJ2-4, with unresolved D. CDR3 length: 11 amino acids. The germline V gene has CDR1 MNHNY and CDR2 SVGAGI (reference sequence). Trimming cost V 2 bases and J 11 bases, with 7 bases left between them. Here the CDR3 DNA reads TGTGCCAGCAGTTACCGGTCGGTTCAGTACTTC. Amino acids: CASSYRSVQYF.

The genes are TRBV7-2 and TRBJ2-7, with TRBD1 identical over 10 bases. The CDR3 is 14 residues long. Germline assignment: CDR1 SGHTA and CDR2 FQGNSA. The V gene end was trimmed by 6 bases and the J gene end by 5 bases; junction bases not matched to a gene: 7. CDR3 in DNA: TGTGCCAGCAGTCATTCGGGACAGGGGCACGAGCAGTACTTC. Its translation: CASSHSGQGHEQYF.

The V and J genes are TRBV7-9 and TRBJ2-3; maybe TRBD2 (6 bases). This CDR3 has 18 residues. Germline V gene lookup returns CDR1 SEHNR and CDR2 FQNEAQ (reference sequence). V was shortened by 3 bases and J by 0 bases, with 19 bases between the two germline ends. CDR3 protein: CASSFSGRSLTSTDTQYF. The DNA of the CDR3 is TGTGCCAGCAGCTTTAGTGGGAGGTCATTAACTAGCACAGATACGCAGTATTTT. The complete variable domain, with remaining parts taken from reference TRBV7-9 and TRBJ2-3, reads DTGVSQNPRHKITKRGQNVTFRCDPISEHNRLYWYRQTLGQGPEFLTYFQNEAQLEKSRLLSDRFSAERPKGSFSTLEIQRTEQGDSAMYLCASSFSGRSLTSTDTQYFGPGTRLTVL.

V is TRBV14 and J is TRBJ1-3; D call uncertain. In germline, CDR1 is SGHDN, CDR2 FVKESK. The CDR3 covers 17 residues. Trimming took 2 bases from V and 0 from J, leaving 14 bases between them. CDR3 sequence: CASSQFGRQSSGNTIYF. CDR3 coding DNA: TGTGCCAGCAGCCAATTTGGACGCCAGAGCTCTGGAAACACCATATATTTT.

Written as DNA, the CDR3 is TGTGCCTGGAGTACCGGACAGGGGGGAGGGTACCAAGAGACCCAGTACTTC. Translating gives CAWSTGQGGGYQETQYF. The rearrangement joins TRBV30 to TRBJ2-5; 10 nucleotides match TRBD1. The CDR3 is 17 amino acids. Trimming cost V 2 bases and J 0 bases; bases outside gene matches: 9. Germline V lookup: CDR1 GTSNPN, CDR2 SVGIG (reference sequence). The complete variable domain, with remaining parts taken from reference TRBV30 and TRBJ2-5, reads SQTIHQWPATLVQPVGSPLSLECTVEGTSNPNLYWYRQAAGRGLQLLFYSVGIGQISSEVPQNLSASRPQDRQFILSSKKLLLSDSGFYLCAWSTGQGGGYQETQYFGPGTRLLVL.

This rearrangement joins TRBV10-3 to TRBJ2-6; no reliable D call. The V gene lost 2 bases and the J gene lost 4 bases, with 21 bases spanning the gap. CDR3 length: 19 amino acids. The germline CDR1 and CDR2 sequences are ENHRY and SYGVKD. In nucleotides, the CDR3 is TGTGCCATCAGTGAGGTAGCCCGAACTGGGCCCGGGGGGGCCAACGTCCTGACTTTC. Its translation: CAISEVARTGPGGANVLTF.

The V call is TRBV29-1, the J call TRBJ1-2; 11 bases are a match to TRBD1. Losses at the gene ends were 3 bases for V and 4 bases for J; bases not matched to a gene: 7. This CDR3 has 15 amino acids. From germline, CDR1 is SQVTM and CDR2 ANQGSEA. In nucleotides, the CDR3 is TGCAGCGTTGATGGACAGGGGGCCAGGGGCTATGGCTACACCTTC. This gives the protein CSVDGQGARGYGYTF. Together with reference TRBV29-1 and TRBJ1-2, the CDR3 gives the full variable domain: SAVISQKPSRDICQRGTSLTIQCQVDSQVTMMFWYRQQPGQSLTLIATANQGSEATYESGFVIDKFPISRPNLTFSTLTVSNMSPEDSSIYLCSVDGQGARGYGYTFGSGTRLTVV.

The rearrangement uses TRBV11-3 and TRBJ2-7, with 11 bases fitting TRBD2. The CDR3 length is 19 residues. The V gene end was trimmed by 0 bases and the J gene end by 0 bases; junction bases not matched to a gene: 10. Germline CDR1 and CDR2: SGHNT and YENEEA. CDR3 residues: CASSLDTGTSGYFSYEQYF. DNA of the CDR3: TGTGCCAGCAGCTTAGATACGGGGACTAGCGGATACTTCTCCTACGAGCAGTACTTC.

This chain links TRBV6-1 with TRBJ1-2, with D unclear. V lost 6 bases to trimming and J lost 8 bases, with 19 bases between them. The CDR3 is 14 amino acids. The germline V gene encodes CDR1 MNHNS and CDR2 SASEGT. The CDR3 spells CASSHRGREEGYTF. The CDR3 DNA follows: TGTGCCAGCAGCCACCGAGGAAGGGAGGAAGGCTACACCTTC.

This clone was observed a handful of times. V usage is TRBV7-3 and J usage is TRBJ1-2; possibly TRBD1 for D (5 bases). This CDR3 has 15 amino acids. Per germline, CDR1 SGHTA and CDR2 FQGTGA. V lost 1 base to trimming and J lost 8 bases, with 17 bases between them. For the CDR3, the DNA is TGTGCCAGCAGCTTAAATCCGGGAGGGGTAGGGGGCTACACCTTC. Its translation: CASSLNPGGVGGYTF.